Detailed here is one T cell receptor beta chain. The data derive from a study of blood T cell repertoires in COVID-19. At the level of the study: Nucleic acid was either cDNA or gDNA, and it came from T cells, B-cell-depleted T cells, or PBMCs.

Germline CDR1 and CDR2: SGHRS and YFSETQ. With V trimmed by 4 bases and J by 2 bases, 4 bases remained unmatched. CDR3 length: 15 amino acids. Measured with immunoSEQ multiplex PCR; TCRdb has only the in-frame clones, and not every one. The sample has 55,000 to 95,000 clones; roughly 76% are singletons. Sequencing used peripheral blood. This TCR derives from a woman between 70 and 85 years old with acute or convalescent COVID-19. This chain uses TRBV5-1 with TRBJ2-5; 11 bases are a match to TRBD1. The CDR3 DNA is TGCGCCAGCAGCAACCGGGACAGGGGGCAAGAGACCCAGTACTTC. Its protein product is CASSNRDRGQETQYF.